This TCR beta chain was obtained from a study of CD8 T cells in Susac syndrome. Reverse transcription of about 0.5 to 1 ug RNA was carried out with random hexamers. Amplification of TCR beta CDR3 by immunoSEQ multiplex PCR spanned 54 Vbeta and 13 Jbeta. MiXCR was run by TCRdb on the immunoSEQ multiplex PCR reads, yielding one entry per CDR3 protein. The table lists 300,000 or so distinct CDR3 sequences, around 90% of them singletons. V was shortened by 0 bases and J by 6 bases, with 10 bases between the two germline ends. The V gene's germline CDR1 is SGHRS and CDR2 YFSETQ. The CDR3 consists of 14 residues.

J is TRBJ2-1 and V is TRBV5-1, with a possible D match to TRBD2 (6 bases). The origin of this receptor is a human donor with multiple sclerosis. Sequencing was done on a sample of CD4+ T cells from PBMCs. The CDR3 DNA sequence: TGCGCCAGCAGCTTGGACCGGGAGCCCAATGAGCAGTTCTTC. Amino acid sequence: CASSLDREPNEQFF.